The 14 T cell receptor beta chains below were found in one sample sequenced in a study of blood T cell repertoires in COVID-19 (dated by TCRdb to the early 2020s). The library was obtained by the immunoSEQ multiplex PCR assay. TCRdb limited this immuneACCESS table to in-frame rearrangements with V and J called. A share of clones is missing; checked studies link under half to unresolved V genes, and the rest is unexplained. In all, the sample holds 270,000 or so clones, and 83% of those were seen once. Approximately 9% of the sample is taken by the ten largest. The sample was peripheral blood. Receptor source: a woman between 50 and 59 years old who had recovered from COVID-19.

As DNA, the CDR3 is TGCGCCAGCAGCCAAGTTCACCGGTACAATGAGCAGTTCTTC. This gives the protein CASSQVHRYNEQFF. The gene calls are TRBV4-3 and TRBJ2-1; no clear D. V gave up 1 base and J gave up 4 bases, with 8 bases separating them. Germline lookup yields CDR1 LGHNA and CDR2 YSLEER. The CDR3 covers 14 residues.

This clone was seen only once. The CDR3 loop reads CASSFALAYTDTQYF. CDR3 sequence (DNA): TGTGCCAGCAGTTTTGCCCTAGCCTACACAGATACGCAGTATTTT. This chain links TRBV27 with TRBJ2-3, with D possibly TRBD2 on 5 matching bases. Trimming pared 3 bases from V and 2 bases from J, leaving 12 bases between. Germline V gives CDR1 MNHEY, CDR2 SMNVEV (reference sequence). The length of the CDR3 is 15 residues.

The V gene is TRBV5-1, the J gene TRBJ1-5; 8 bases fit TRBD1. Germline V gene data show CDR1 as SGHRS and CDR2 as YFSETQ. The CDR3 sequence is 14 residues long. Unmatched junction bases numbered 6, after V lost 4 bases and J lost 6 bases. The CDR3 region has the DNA TGCGCCAGCAGCCCCACAGGGGGTGGTCAGCCCCAGCATTTT. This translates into CASSPTGGGQPQHF.

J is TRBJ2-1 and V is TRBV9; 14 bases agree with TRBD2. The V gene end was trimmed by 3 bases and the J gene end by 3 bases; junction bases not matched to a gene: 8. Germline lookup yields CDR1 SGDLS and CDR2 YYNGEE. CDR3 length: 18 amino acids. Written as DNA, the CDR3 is TGTGCCAGCAGCGCCACGGGACTAGCGGGGGACTTCTACAATGAGCAGTTCTTC. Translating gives CASSATGLAGDFYNEQFF.

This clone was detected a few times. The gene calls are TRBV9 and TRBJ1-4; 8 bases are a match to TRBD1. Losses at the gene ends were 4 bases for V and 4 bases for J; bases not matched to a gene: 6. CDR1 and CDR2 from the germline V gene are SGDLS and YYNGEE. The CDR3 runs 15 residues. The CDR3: CASSKTGAINEKLFF. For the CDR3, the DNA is TGTGCCAGCAGCAAGACAGGGGCGATTAATGAAAAACTGTTTTTT.

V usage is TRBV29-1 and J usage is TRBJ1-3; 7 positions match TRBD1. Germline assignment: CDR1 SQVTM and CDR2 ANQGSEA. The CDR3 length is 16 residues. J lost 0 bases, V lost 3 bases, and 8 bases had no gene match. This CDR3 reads CSVDRGSFFSGNTIYF. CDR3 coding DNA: TGCAGCGTTGACAGGGGGTCCTTCTTCTCTGGAAACACCATATATTTT.

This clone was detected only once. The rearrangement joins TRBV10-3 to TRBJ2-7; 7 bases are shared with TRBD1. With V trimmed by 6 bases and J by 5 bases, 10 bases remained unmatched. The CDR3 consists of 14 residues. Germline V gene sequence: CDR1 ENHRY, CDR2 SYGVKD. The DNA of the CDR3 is TGTGCCATCAGAGGACACAGGGGAAGTAACGAGCAGTACTTC. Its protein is CAIRGHRGSNEQYF.

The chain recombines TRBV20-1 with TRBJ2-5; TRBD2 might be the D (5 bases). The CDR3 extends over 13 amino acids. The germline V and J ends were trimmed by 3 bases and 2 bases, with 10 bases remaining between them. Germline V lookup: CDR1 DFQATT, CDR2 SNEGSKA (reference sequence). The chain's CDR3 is CSASIAGQETQYF. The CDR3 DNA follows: TGCAGTGCTAGTATCGCGGGTCAAGAGACCCAGTACTTC.

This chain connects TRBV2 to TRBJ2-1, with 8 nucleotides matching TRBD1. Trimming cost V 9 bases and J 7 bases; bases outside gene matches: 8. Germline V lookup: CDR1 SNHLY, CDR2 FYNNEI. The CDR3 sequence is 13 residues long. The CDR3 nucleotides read TGTGCCAGGGGGCAGGGGGCAAGAAATGAGCAGTTCTTC. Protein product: CARGQGARNEQFF.

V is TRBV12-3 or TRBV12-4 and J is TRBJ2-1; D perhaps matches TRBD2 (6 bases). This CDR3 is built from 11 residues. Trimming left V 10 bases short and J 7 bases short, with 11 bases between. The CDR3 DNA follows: TGTGCCACTGGTAGCGGAAATGAGCAGTTCTTC. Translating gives CATGSGNEQFF.

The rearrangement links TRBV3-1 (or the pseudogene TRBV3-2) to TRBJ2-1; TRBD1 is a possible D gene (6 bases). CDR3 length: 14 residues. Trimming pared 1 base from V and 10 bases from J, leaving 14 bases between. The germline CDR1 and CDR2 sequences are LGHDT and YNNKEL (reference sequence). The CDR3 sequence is CASSQGQELGEQFF. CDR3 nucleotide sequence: TGTGCCAGCAGCCAAGGACAGGAGTTGGGGGAGCAGTTCTTC.

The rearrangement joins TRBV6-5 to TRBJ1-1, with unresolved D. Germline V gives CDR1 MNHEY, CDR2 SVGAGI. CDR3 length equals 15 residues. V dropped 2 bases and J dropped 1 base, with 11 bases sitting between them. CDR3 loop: CASSYVQAQNTEAFF. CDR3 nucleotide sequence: TGTGCCAGCAGTTACGTGCAGGCCCAGAACACTGAAGCTTTCTTT.

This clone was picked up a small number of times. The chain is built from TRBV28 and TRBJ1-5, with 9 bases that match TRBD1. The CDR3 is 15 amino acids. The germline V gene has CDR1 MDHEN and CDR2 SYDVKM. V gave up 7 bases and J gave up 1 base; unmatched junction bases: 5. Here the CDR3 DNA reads TGTGCCAGCATCCCAGGACAGGGGAGCAATCAGCCCCAGCATTTT. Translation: CASIPGQGSNQPQHF.

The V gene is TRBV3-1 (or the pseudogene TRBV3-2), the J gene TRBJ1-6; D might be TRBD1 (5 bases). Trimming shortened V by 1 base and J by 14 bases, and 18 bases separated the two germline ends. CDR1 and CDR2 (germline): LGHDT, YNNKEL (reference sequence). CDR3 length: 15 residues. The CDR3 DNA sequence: TGTGCCAGCAGCCAAGCCACCAGGGCGCCGGGCACCCTCCACTTT. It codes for CASSQATRAPGTLHF.